This passage covers 13 T cell receptor beta chains from one sample sequenced in a study of cytomegalovirus exposure and HLA in healthy donors. PCR used 60 Vbeta primers and 13 Jbeta primers. The method was immunoSEQ multiplex PCR; TCRdb's version includes in-frame clones alone and lacks a portion of them. The sample holds over 200,000 clones, 85% to 90% seen once. The sample taken for sequencing was PBMCs. The receptors stem from a human donor in good health.

For the CDR3, the DNA is TGTGCCAGCATGAGGAAAGATTGGTTTAGAGGCACTGAAGCTTTCTTT. Its protein product is CASMRKDWFRGTEAFF. The chain carries TRBV7-9 and TRBJ1-1; no clear D gene. This CDR3 has 16 amino acids. CDR1 and CDR2 (germline): SEHNR, FQNEAQ (reference sequence). Between the trimmed V and J ends, which lost 7 bases and 4 bases, there was a span of 22 bases.

The CDR3 nucleotides are TGTGCCTGGAGTTTCGGTGCCGGGGAGCTGTTTTTT. Translation gives CAWSFGAGELFF. The rearrangement joins TRBV30 to TRBJ2-2, with D uncertain. CDR3 length: 12 residues. Deletions cut 2 bases from V and 6 bases from J, with 7 bases between. Germline CDR1 is GTSNPN and CDR2 is SVGIG (reference sequence).

The chain links TRBV28 to TRBJ2-5; TRBD2 matches 8 bases. V shed 8 bases and J 5 bases; nucleotides not matched to a gene: 7. Germline lookup yields CDR1 MDHEN and CDR2 SYDVKM. The CDR3 is 13 amino acids. CDR3 sequence: CASCLGTRETQYF. CDR3 sequence (DNA): TGTGCCAGCTGCTTGGGGACTAGGGAGACCCAGTACTTC.

The chain combines TRBV5-4 with TRBJ2-5, with D perhaps TRBD1 (5 bases). In germline, CDR1 is SGHNT, CDR2 YYREEE (reference sequence). V lost 0 bases, J lost 5 bases, and 8 bases lay in between. The CDR3 contains 13 residues. The CDR3 DNA is TGTGCCAGCAGCTTGGAGGGGATTGAGACCCAGTACTTC. This translates into CASSLEGIETQYF.

The chain is built from TRBV5-1 and TRBJ2-5; D unresolved. The DNA end is more similar to TRBJ2-7, so the J call may be wrong. Germline V lookup: CDR1 SGHRS, CDR2 YFSETQ. The CDR3 contains 15 residues. DNA of the CDR3: TGCGCCAGCAGCGAGATGGGCTACTCAACCTACGAGCAGTACTTC. This codes for CASSEMGYSTYEQYF.

This clone was picked up a small number of times. The chain has TRBV4-3 and TRBJ2-5; D uncertain. The CDR3 contains 13 residues. The germline V gene encodes CDR1 LGHNA and CDR2 YSLEER. Trimming removed 4 bases at V and 7 bases at J, with 13 bases between. The CDR3 reads CASSLTDSGTQYF. DNA for the CDR3: TGCGCCAGCAGCCTAACCGACTCGGGGACCCAGTACTTC.

V and J are TRBV7-3 and TRBJ2-7; 11 bases map to TRBD2. CDR1 and CDR2 from the germline V gene are SGHTA and FQGTGA. The CDR3 sequence is 18 residues long. Trimming cost V 4 bases and J 5 bases; bases outside gene matches: 16. CDR3 protein: CASSSTSGNYTGAHEQYF. The CDR3, as DNA: TGTGCCAGCAGCTCGACTAGCGGGAACTACACCGGGGCCCACGAGCAGTACTTC.

The chain links TRBV5-1 to TRBJ2-7; D might be TRBD2 (7 bases). The CDR3 consists of 16 residues. Germline V gene data show CDR1 as SGHRS and CDR2 as YFSETQ. Trimming shortened V by 1 base and J by 7 bases, and 21 bases separated the two germline ends. Written as DNA, the CDR3 is TGCGCCAGCAGCTTGCAGGGAGGGGGAGGAAAGCAGGAGCAGTACTTC. This gives the protein CASSLQGGGGKQEQYF. The full variable domain, rest sourced from reference TRBV5-1 and TRBJ2-7, is KAGVTQTPRYLIKTRGQQVTLSCSPISGHRSVSWYQQTPGQGLQFLFEYFSETQRNKGNFPGRFSGRQFSNSRSEMNVSTLELGDSALYLCASSLQGGGGKQEQYFGPGTRLTVT.

This clone was recorded once. At one end, the junction sequence differs from germline, possibly due to a read error. The V call is TRBV6-5, the J call TRBJ2-7; no reliable D call. The CDR3 is 11 residues long. Germline V lookup: CDR1 MNHEY, CDR2 SVGAGI. The DNA for the CDR3 is TGTGCCAGCAGTTACTCCTCCGAGCAGTACTTC. The encoded protein is CASSYSSEQYF.

The chain has TRBV7-9 and TRBJ2-7; 9 bases fit TRBD2. This CDR3 spans 16 amino acids. Unmatched junction bases numbered 15, after V lost 5 bases and J lost 7 bases. Germline V CDR1 and CDR2: SEHNR, FQNEAQ (reference sequence). The CDR3 DNA reads TGTGCCAGCAGCCGAAGGCTAGCGGGGACCGCGGGAGAGCAGTACTTC. Translating gives CASSRRLAGTAGEQYF.

The rearrangement links TRBV7-3 to TRBJ2-2; tentative D call: TRBD2 (6 bases). Trimming took 5 bases from V and 6 from J, leaving 19 bases between them. The CDR3 loop spans 16 amino acids. Germline CDR1 reads SGHTA; CDR2 reads FQGTGA. CDR3: CASSARTTLRPGELFF. CDR3 bases: TGTGCCAGCAGCGCCCGGACTACCCTGCGTCCCGGGGAGCTGTTTTTT. The full variable domain, with the rest looked up from reference TRBV7-3 and TRBJ2-2, is GAGVSQTPSNKVTEKGKYVELRCDPISGHTALYWYRQSLGQGPEFLIYFQGTGAADDSGLPNDRFFAVRPEGSVSTLKIQRTERGDSAVYLCASSARTTLRPGELFFGEGSRLTVL.

The chain carries TRBV6-5 and TRBJ2-7, with a possible D match to TRBD1 (6 bases). The length of the CDR3 is 14 residues. V was pared by 5 bases and J by 0 bases, with 11 bases between. Germline CDR1 MNHEY, CDR2 SVGAGI. The CDR3 here is CASSDAGDSYEQYF. CDR3 nucleotide sequence: TGTGCCAGCAGTGACGCAGGGGACTCCTACGAGCAGTACTTC.

This clone was recorded only once. The chain couples TRBV5-1 to TRBJ1-4; possible D gene TRBD1, 5 bases. This CDR3 is 17 amino acids long. CDR1 is SGHRS, CDR2 YFSETQ, per germline. V lost 5 bases and J lost 0, with 17 bases in between. The CDR3 nucleotides read TGCGCCAGCAGGCGGGACGATCGAGTATCAACTAATGAAAAACTGTTTTTT. It codes for CASRRDDRVSTNEKLFF.